This T cell receptor beta chain appears in the sequencing data of a study of CD8+ T cells in alopecia areata. As for the study in general: Percent affected scalp area, the SALT score, rated treated patients' severity.

The CDR3 extends over 15 amino acids. Germline V gene sequence: CDR1 MGHDK, CDR2 SYGVNS. Trimming left V 4 bases short and J 3 bases short, with 13 bases between. A note on this clone: Its specificity is unknown.

General observations from the study: Persistence during tofacitinib was seen for many expanded lesional clones in scalp and blood. TCR sharing across patients was less clear than in mice, possibly HLA-related.

Treatment in this sample: oral pan-JAK inhibitor, 5-10 mg twice daily. Lesional scalp punch biopsies and peripheral blood came from alopecia areata patients. Once RNA had been extracted, it was reverse transcribed into cDNA to act as the sequencing template. Method: immunoSEQ multiplex PCR; TCRdb's copy keeps in-frame clones and lacks some. The data contain roughly 180,000 clones, about 51% of them singletons. V and J are TRBV25-1 and TRBJ1-5; D perhaps matches TRBD1 (6 bases). This sequence originates from a human donor with alopecia areata. Sequenced here: CD8+ T cells sorted from blood, sampled at roughly week 52, from a patient treated with tofacitinib. The CDR3 DNA follows: TGTGCCAGCAGTGGGACAGAGTGGCCCAATCAGCCCCAGCATTTT. As protein: CASSGTEWPNQPQHF.